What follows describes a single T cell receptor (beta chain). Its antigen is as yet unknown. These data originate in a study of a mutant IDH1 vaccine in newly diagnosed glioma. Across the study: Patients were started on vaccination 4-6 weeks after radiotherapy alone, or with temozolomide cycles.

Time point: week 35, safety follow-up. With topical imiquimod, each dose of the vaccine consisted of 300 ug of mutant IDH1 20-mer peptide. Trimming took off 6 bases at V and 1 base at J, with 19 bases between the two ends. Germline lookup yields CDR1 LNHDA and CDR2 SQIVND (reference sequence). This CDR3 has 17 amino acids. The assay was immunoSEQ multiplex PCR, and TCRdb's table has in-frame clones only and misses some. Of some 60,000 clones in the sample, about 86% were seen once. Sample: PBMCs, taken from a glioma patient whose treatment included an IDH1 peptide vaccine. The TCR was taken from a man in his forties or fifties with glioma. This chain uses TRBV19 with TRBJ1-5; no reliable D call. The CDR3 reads CASSHPTFTGSNQPQHF. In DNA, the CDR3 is TGTGCCAGTAGCCACCCTACCTTCACTGGGAGCAATCAGCCCCAGCATTTT.